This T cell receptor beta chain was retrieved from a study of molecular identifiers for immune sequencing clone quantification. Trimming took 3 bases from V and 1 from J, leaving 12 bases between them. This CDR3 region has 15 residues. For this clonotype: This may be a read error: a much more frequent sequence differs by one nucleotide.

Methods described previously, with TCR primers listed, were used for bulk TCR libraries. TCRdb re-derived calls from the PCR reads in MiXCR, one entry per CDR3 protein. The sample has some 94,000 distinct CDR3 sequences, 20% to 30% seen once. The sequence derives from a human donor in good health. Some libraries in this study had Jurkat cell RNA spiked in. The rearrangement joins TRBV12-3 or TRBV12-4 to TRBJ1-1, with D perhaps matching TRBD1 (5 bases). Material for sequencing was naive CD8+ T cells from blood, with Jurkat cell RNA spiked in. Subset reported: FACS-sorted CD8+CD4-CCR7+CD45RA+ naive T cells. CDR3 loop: CASSFFKGSNTEAFF. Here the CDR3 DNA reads TGTGCCAGCAGTTTCTTTAAGGGGTCGAACACTGAAGCTTTCTTT.